The present TCR beta chain was sequenced within a study of T cells in Graves' hyperthyroidism and ophthalmopathy (dated by TCRdb to about 2019). Turning to the overall study: Peripheral blood samples were taken at the time of initial diagnosis, prior to any treatment. To identify TCR V-J signatures that set the groups apart, the researchers used a discovery cohort of approximately 98 patients, made up of under 45 with Graves' ophthalmopathy and about 59 with stable Graves' hyperthyroidism. Thyroid tissue and blood T-cell repertoires from about 6 Graves' hyperthyroidism patients were also compared in the study. Once sampling was done, hyperthyroidism patients were given methimazole at a starting dose of 30 mg daily, whereas ophthalmopathy patients were given high-dose intravenous methylprednisolone. The paper describes TCR Vbeta CDR3 sequencing of about 140 peripheral blood samples, made up of 43 ophthalmopathy patients, approximately 76 hyperthyroidism patients and roughly 17 progressor patients. Prospective prediction of ophthalmopathy was tested in an independent validation cohort of some 19 hyperthyroidism patients and around 16 patients who later progressed to ophthalmopathy. The roughly 94 discovery patients were randomly split 7:3 into training and test sets.

Amplification of TCR beta CDR3 regions was carried out from RNA transcripts. A first-round RT-PCR of the TCR CDR3 used the HTBI primer set with the Qiagen OneStep RT-PCR kit. A second multiplex PCR round built the libraries, followed by size selection and purification. Libraries were sequenced paired-end with 100 bp reads on an Illumina HiSeq2000. On the study's bioinformatics: SOAPnuke was used to process the raw data, with reads discarded if the reads contained adapters or uncalled bases, had a mean Phred below 15, or lacked an exact constant-primer or identifier match. COPE v1.2.5 was used to merge the high-quality paired reads, and each unique nucleotide sequence was defined as a clonotype. MiTCR v1.1 was used to align the clonotypes against IMGT TRBV, TRBD and TRBJ reference segments. Analysis was restricted to V-J combinations with a frequency above 0.0001, which covered 99.2% of repertoires. A TCS score was defined as the ratio of F50 (clonal expansion) to E x V (chaos), with BLOSUM62-based TCRdist applied between CDR3 peptides within each V-J. Welch's t-statistics and random forest reduced just over 500 V-J features to 13, which were used in a naive Bayes classifier (R e1071). TCRdb reprocessed the public reads (quality trimming at Q25 with fastp, clone calling with MiXCR) and kept in-frame beta chains. Each entry merges the rows of one CDR3 protein and shows their most common DNA and genes. The V and J calls and clone size come from TCRdb's table, not from the authors' own analysis. The sample yields 200,000 to 250,000 distinct CDR3 sequences; around 18% were counted once. The ten largest clones add up to just under 45% of the sample.

Trimming costs V 6 bases and J 1 base, and their ends lie 15 bases apart. The CDR3 runs 15 residues from the cysteine to the phenylalanine. Kept here is only the CDR3 DNA, which spans 45 bases and is read in frame from base 1. Per the germline V gene, SNHLY is the CDR1 and FYNNEI is the CDR2. This clonotype was detected many times. This receptor's antigen is unknown. No clone much larger than this one lies a single base away; base qualities are absent. General conclusions and limits of the study: In cross-validation, a model built on a 13 V-J signature told ophthalmopathy apart from stable hyperthyroidism with 87.88% sensitivity and about 81% specificity, and in testing the same model reached 80%/75%. Most expanded thyroid clonotypes (frequency above 0.001) were also detected in blood, a finding suggesting that blood repertoires may reflect thyroid immune responses. No statistical method was used to set the sample size in advance, and investigators knew the group allocation. During validation, the model predicted progression to ophthalmopathy a median of about 5.9 months ahead of onset, with approximately 70% sensitivity and about 72% specificity.

A patient counted as having stable Graves' hyperthyroidism if no progression to ophthalmopathy occurred over 18 months of follow-up. Hyperthyroidism patients were newly diagnosed, with disease duration under 2 months, and aged 18 to 65 years. Patients with uncontrolled infections, other autoimmune diseases, pregnancy or lactation were excluded. Diagnoses were based on clinical symptoms, serum thyroxine and TRAb, thyroid ultrasound and orbital computed tomography. PBMCs were isolated from 10 ml of fresh peripheral blood by Ficoll-Paque density gradient centrifugation. Trizol reagent was used to extract total RNA, and RNA quality was then checked on an Agilent 2100 Bioanalyzer.

The material sequenced was blood. This receptor was identified in a man aged 40-50 years with Graves' hyperthyroidism. The chain couples TRBV2 to TRBJ1-1; 6 matching bases give a weak D call of TRBD1. The CDR3 region reads CASRPMGHENTEAFF. The DNA sequence is TGTGCCAGCAGACCTATGGGACACGAGAACACTGAAGCTTTCTTT.